The 19 T cell receptor beta chains presented below share a single source sample, sequenced in a study of beta chain features in type 1 diabetes (dated 2018 in TCRdb). Broader findings and caveats from the paper: In all four CD4+ subsets, TCRB CDR3 length was moderately but significantly shorter in type 1 diabetes patients.

Which antigens these TCRs recognize remains unknown. Library prep was done by the immunoSEQ multiplex PCR assay. The High Capacity cDNA Reverse Transcription Kit was used to reverse transcribe all of the isolated RNA, meaning that expressed TCRB transcripts were what got sequenced. The table was pulled from immuneACCESS by TCRdb, which kept in-frame rearrangements only. Such tables lose some clones; where checked, under half of the loss comes from unresolved V genes, and the rest has no known cause. This sample gives roughly 230,000 clones in total; about 11% of them show up just once. The ten largest clones represent around 0.017% of the sample. The specimen sequenced was naive CD4+ T cells from blood. The cell subset or site label of this sample denotes: true naive CD4+ T cells. All receptors come from a man aged 30-40 years with type 1 diabetes.

This clone was seen more than once but under ten times. This chain links TRBV18 with TRBJ2-1; TRBD1 is a possible D gene (6 bases). The CDR3 extends over 13 amino acids. Trimming pared 5 bases from V and 11 bases from J, leaving 16 bases between. Germline values: CDR1 KGHSH, CDR2 LQKENI. The DNA for the CDR3 is TGTGCCAGCTCAGCCGATTCCAGGGGTAAGCAGTTCTTC. It encodes CASSADSRGKQFF. The full variable domain, with the rest looked up from reference TRBV18 and TRBJ2-1, is NAGVMQNPRHLVRRRGQEARLRCSPMKGHSHVYWYRQLPEEGLKFMVYLQKENIIDESGMPKERFSAEFPKEGPSILRIQQVVRGDSAAYFCASSADSRGKQFFGPGTRLTVL.

The V call is TRBV5-1, the J call TRBJ2-1; D possibly corresponds to TRBD1 (6 bases). CDR1 SGHRS and CDR2 YFSETQ come from the germline V gene. The CDR3 length is 15 residues. Trimming cost V 6 bases and J 3 bases, with 16 bases left between them. CDR3 DNA: TGCGCCAGCACCGGTGGGCAGGGGTACTACAATGAGCAGTTCTTC. It specifies CASTGGQGYYNEQFF. The full variable domain, rest sourced from reference TRBV5-1 and TRBJ2-1, is KAGVTQTPRYLIKTRGQQVTLSCSPISGHRSVSWYQQTPGQGLQFLFEYFSETQRNKGNFPGRFSGRQFSNSRSEMNVSTLELGDSALYLCASTGGQGYYNEQFFGPGTRLTVL.

This clone occurred a few times. The chain links TRBV7-9 to TRBJ1-2; D is perhaps TRBD1 (5 bases). V shed 5 bases and J shed 6 bases, with 16 bases lying between them. This CDR3 has 14 amino acids. Germline CDR1 is SEHNR and CDR2 is FQNEAQ (reference sequence). CDR3 residues: CASSPGVGVHGYTF. CDR3 DNA: TGTGCCAGCAGCCCGGGGGTGGGGGTCCATGGCTACACCTTC. Based on the CDR3 plus reference TRBV7-9 and TRBJ1-2, the full variable domain is DTGVSQNPRHKITKRGQNVTFRCDPISEHNRLYWYRQTLGQGPEFLTYFQNEAQLEKSRLLSDRFSAERPKGSFSTLEIQRTEQGDSAMYLCASSPGVGVHGYTFGSGTRLTVV.

This clone has just a few counts. The chain carries TRBV11-2 and TRBJ2-5; no definite D call. Germline V gene data show CDR1 as SGHAT and CDR2 as FQNNGV. This CDR3 region has 13 residues. Trimming removed 1 base from V and 1 base from J, with 4 bases in between. In nucleotides, the CDR3 is TGTGCCAGCAGCTTAGGAGGCCAAGAGACCCAGTACTTC. Translation gives CASSLGGQETQYF.

The chain employs TRBV27 and TRBJ1-2; D possibly corresponds to TRBD1 (6 bases). Germline V gene lookup returns CDR1 MNHEY and CDR2 SMNVEV (reference sequence). The CDR3 runs 15 residues. The ends were cut back, 6 bases at V and 4 bases at J, with 18 bases in the middle. The CDR3 DNA sequence: TGTGCCAGCAGGAGTTCCGGAGGGGGGGCCTATGGCTACACCTTC. Translating it yields CASRSSGGGAYGYTF.

The CDR3 loop is CASSVGGVMNTEAFF. The DNA of the CDR3 is TGTGCCAGCAGCGTGGGGGGAGTGATGAACACTGAAGCTTTCTTT. J is TRBJ1-1 and V is TRBV9, with a tentative D call TRBD1 (5 bases). The germline V gene has CDR1 SGDLS and CDR2 YYNGEE. V lost 2 bases, J lost 0 bases, and 11 bases lay in between. This CDR3 is 15 amino acids long. The variable domain in full, with the rest retrieved from reference TRBV9 and TRBJ1-1, is DSGVTQTPKHLITATGQRVTLRCSPRSGDLSVYWYQQSLDQGLQFLIQYYNGEERAKGNILERFSAQQFPDLHSELNLSSLELGDSALYFCASSVGGVMNTEAFFGQGTRLTVV.

This clone was counted only a few times. The genes are TRBV4-1 and TRBJ2-3, with TRBD1 as a possible D gene (6 bases). Germline values: CDR1 MGHRA, CDR2 YSYEKL. The CDR3 covers 15 residues. The ends were cut back, 0 bases at V and 4 bases at J, with 11 bases in the middle. This CDR3 reads CASSQEQAGADTQYF. The DNA for the CDR3 is TGCGCCAGCAGCCAAGAACAGGCAGGGGCAGATACGCAGTATTTT.

This clone was seen only a few times. The chain recombines TRBV5-4 with TRBJ2-1; D call uncertain. CDR3 size: 13 residues. The germline V and J ends were trimmed by 1 base and 0 bases, with 2 bases remaining between them. Germline CDR1 and CDR2: SGHNT and YYREEE (reference sequence). The DNA for the CDR3 is TGTGCCAGCAGCTTGCACTCCTACAATGAGCAGTTCTTC. This codes for CASSLHSYNEQFF.

As concerns this clone: Relative to the germline gene, one junction end is altered; a read error may explain this. The chain employs TRBV7-9 and TRBJ1-1; no reliable D call. This CDR3 spans 11 amino acids. Germline V CDR1 and CDR2: SEHNR, FQNEAQ (reference sequence). The CDR3 loop reads CASSLGRPRQF. CDR3 coding DNA: TGTGCCAGCAGCTTAGGCAGGCCGCGCCAATTT.

This clone was recorded a few times. The V and J genes are TRBV9 and TRBJ2-3, with D tentatively TRBD2 (7 bases). The V gene lost 4 bases and the J gene lost 2 bases, with 14 bases spanning the gap. The CDR3 sequence is 15 residues long. Looked up from germline, CDR1 is SGDLS and CDR2 is YYNGEE. CDR3 residues: CASSLNRGATDTQYF. The CDR3 nucleotides are TGTGCCAGCAGCCTGAACCGGGGGGCCACAGATACGCAGTATTTT.

The chain is built from TRBV30 and TRBJ2-1; D not certain. V was clipped by 2 bases and J by 0 bases, with 8 bases between them. Germline CDR1 reads GTSNPN; CDR2 reads SVGIG (reference sequence). This CDR3 comprises 14 residues. This CDR3 reads CAWSRESSYNEQFF. In DNA form, the CDR3 reads TGTGCCTGGAGTCGAGAGAGCTCCTACAATGAGCAGTTCTTC.

This clone was observed a single time. The chain links TRBV11-3 to TRBJ2-3; the match to TRBD2 covers 7 bases. In germline, CDR1 is SGHNT, CDR2 YENEEA. J gave up 11 bases and V 0 bases, and 2 bases lay outside the gene matches. The CDR3 is 12 residues long. The CDR3, as DNA: TGTGCCAGCAGCTTAGATCGGGGGGAGCAGTATTTT. This encodes CASSLDRGEQYF.

The chain employs TRBV4-3 and TRBJ2-1; 7 bases line up with TRBD2. V lost 1 base and J lost 5; bases outside the gene matches: 5. The CDR3 is made up of 15 amino acids. Germline CDR1 reads LGHNA; CDR2 reads YSLEER. Here the CDR3 DNA reads TGCGCCAGCAGCCAAGGCCAGCGGGGAAACAATGAGCAGTTCTTC. Protein: CASSQGQRGNNEQFF.

The rearrangement links TRBV6-5 to TRBJ2-1; no clear D. The CDR3 has 16 residues. With 4 bases removed from V and 0 bases from J, the gap between germline ends came to 13 bases. Germline loops: CDR1 MNHEY, CDR2 SVGAGI. The CDR3 region is CASSSTPLSSYNEQFF. DNA for the CDR3: TGTGCCAGCAGTTCGACTCCCTTGAGCTCCTACAATGAGCAGTTCTTC.

The chain uses TRBV29-1 and TRBJ1-1; TRBD1 is a possible D gene (6 bases). Germline CDR1 reads SQVTM; CDR2 reads ANQGSEA. The CDR3 is 9 residues long. V was pared by 3 bases and J by 10 bases, with 6 bases between. The CDR3 loop reads CSVDRGAFF. CDR3 DNA sequence: TGCAGCGTTGACAGGGGAGCTTTCTTT.

This chain uses TRBV4-2 with TRBJ2-7; 10 nucleotides align to TRBD1. This CDR3 has 15 residues. Trimming cost V 4 bases and J 2 bases; bases outside gene matches: 5. Germline CDR1 reads LGHNA; CDR2 reads YNFKEQ. Here the CDR3 reads CASSRGTGETYEQYF. The CDR3 DNA reads TGTGCCAGCAGCCGCGGGACAGGGGAAACCTACGAGCAGTACTTC.

The rearrangement uses TRBV7-9 and TRBJ1-5; D uncertain. V was cut by 3 bases and J by 2 bases, with 14 bases left in between. The CDR3 runs 16 residues. Germline lookup yields CDR1 SEHNR and CDR2 FQNEAQ (reference sequence). CDR3 in amino acids: CASSFWGAVGNQPQHF. DNA for the CDR3: TGTGCCAGCAGCTTTTGGGGAGCGGTGGGCAATCAGCCCCAGCATTTT.

This clone was found once. The chain is built from TRBV7-2 and TRBJ1-5; D gene unclear. This CDR3 spans 14 amino acids. Germline CDR1 is SGHTA and CDR2 is FQGNSA. V lost 4 bases to trimming and J lost 4 bases, with 11 bases between them. The CDR3 here is CASSSLRVNQPQHF. CDR3 in DNA: TGTGCCAGCAGCTCCCTACGGGTAAATCAGCCCCAGCATTTT.

This clone has a handful of counts. The chain recombines TRBV6-6 with TRBJ1-1, with 9 bases lining up with TRBD1. J gave up 0 bases and V 5 bases, and 7 bases lay outside the gene matches. In germline, CDR1 is MNHNY, CDR2 SVGAGI (reference sequence). This CDR3 has 16 residues. Written as DNA, the CDR3 is TGTGCCAGCAGTGGTACCGACAGGGGGGTGAACACTGAAGCTTTCTTT. Protein product: CASSGTDRGVNTEAFF.